This passage covers 22 T cell receptor beta chains from one sample sequenced in a study of T cells in Graves' hyperthyroidism and ophthalmopathy. RNA transcripts served as the template for amplifying TCR beta CDR3 regions. First-round RT-PCR with HTBI primers amplified the TCR CDR3 region. TCRdb re-analysed the multiplex PCR reads in MiXCR, keeping a single row per CDR3 protein. The repertoire has roughly 520,000 distinct CDR3 sequences, around 22% of them found once; the top ten carry 10% to 12%. Sequencing was performed on blood. These receptors all come from a woman younger than 45 with Graves' ophthalmopathy.

This clonotype was seen a few times. V and J are TRBV20-1 and TRBJ2-5, with a possible D match to TRBD2 (6 bases). V was trimmed by 3 bases and J by 0 bases, leaving 8 bases between them. Germline lookup yields CDR1 DFQATT and CDR2 SNEGSKA (reference sequence). This CDR3 has 13 amino acids. CDR3 nucleotides: TGCAGTGCTAGCGGGGACTACCAAGAGACCCAGTACTTC. Its translation: CSASGDYQETQYF.

This chain connects TRBV6-2 or TRBV6-3 to TRBJ2-1; D unclear. Between the trimmed V and J ends, which lost 7 bases and 8 bases, there was a span of 21 bases. The CDR3 totals 15 residues. Germline CDR1 is MNHEY and CDR2 is SVGEGT. The CDR3 region is CASISGGEAWDEQFF. CDR3 coding DNA: TGTGCCAGCATATCGGGTGGTGAAGCTTGGGATGAGCAGTTCTTC.

This clonotype was detected ten times or more. The rearrangement uses TRBV28 and TRBJ1-5; tentatively, D is TRBD1 (5 bases). V lost 6 bases and J 3 bases, leaving 12 bases between the germline ends. The CDR3 length is 14 residues. CDR1 and CDR2 from the germline V gene are MDHEN and SYDVKM. The CDR3 sequence is CASRGRGDNQPQHF. The CDR3 bases are TGTGCCAGCAGGGGACGCGGTGACAATCAGCCCCAGCATTTT.

The V gene is TRBV12-5, the J gene TRBJ1-3; TRBD1 is a possible D gene (6 bases). Germline V gene data show CDR1 as LGHNT and CDR2 as FRNRAP. Trimming cost V 5 bases and J 2 bases, with 16 bases left between them. The CDR3 loop spans 16 amino acids. The CDR3 bases are TGTGCTAGTGGTCCCGGACAGCAACTAACTGGAAACACCATATATTTT. As protein: CASGPGQQLTGNTIYF.

The J gene is TRBJ1-2, the V gene TRBV12-3 or TRBV12-4; TRBD1 matches 7 bases. V trimming: 5 bases; J trimming: 3 bases; junction bases outside the gene matches: 6. The CDR3 spans 14 residues. The CDR3 here is CASSPHRGHYGYTF. CDR3 nucleotide sequence: TGTGCCAGCAGTCCACACAGGGGACACTATGGCTACACCTTC.

This clonotype was picked up many times. The chain couples TRBV9 to TRBJ1-1; weak D call: TRBD1 (5 bases). The V gene lost 3 bases and the J gene lost 4 bases, with 10 bases spanning the gap. The CDR3 is 13 amino acids. The germline CDR1 and CDR2 sequences are SGDLS and YYNGEE. The CDR3 sequence is CASSGPGSTEAFF. In DNA form, the CDR3 reads TGTGCCAGCAGCGGACCAGGGAGCACTGAAGCTTTCTTT.

This clonotype was counted ten times or more. CDR3 in DNA: TGTGCCAGCTCATCGAGGGCAACCCAGACCCAGTACTTC. Translating gives CASSSRATQTQYF. The V gene is TRBV18, the J gene TRBJ2-5; D is possibly TRBD2 (5 bases). CDR1 KGHSH and CDR2 LQKENI come from the germline V gene. The CDR3 contains 13 residues. The V end lost 5 bases, the J end lost 6 bases, and 13 bases lay between the germline ends. The full variable domain, its missing parts supplied by reference TRBV18 and TRBJ2-5, is NAGVMQNPRHLVRRRGQEARLRCSPMKGHSHVYWYRQLPEEGLKFMVYLQKENIIDESGMPKERFSAEFPKEGPSILRIQQVVRGDSAAYFCASSSRATQTQYFGPGTRLLVL.

CDR3 in DNA: TGCAGTGCTAGAGCTTTTGTGTTGCGGGGGAGTAAAGAGACCCAGTACTTC. Translation: CSARAFVLRGSKETQYF. The rearrangement uses TRBV20-1 and TRBJ2-5, with 7 bases that match TRBD2. The CDR3 has 17 residues. CDR1 is DFQATT and CDR2 is SNEGSKA in the germline V gene (reference sequence). V trimming: 1 base; J trimming: 3 bases; junction bases outside the gene matches: 14.

In regard to this clonotype: An end of the junction differs from the germline gene, which may be a read error. In nucleotides, the CDR3 is TGTGCCAGCAGCTTCCGGGACAGCAAGTTGGGGGGCTACGCCTTC. This codes for CASSFRDSKLGGYAF. The chain employs TRBV7-9 and TRBJ1-2; 7 bases map to TRBD1. This CDR3 is built from 15 residues. The V gene's germline CDR1 is SEHNR and CDR2 FQNEAQ (reference sequence).

This clonotype showed up many times. The CDR3 sequence: CASGGEGGNYGYTF. The CDR3 nucleotides are TGTGCTAGTGGGGGGGAGGGAGGAAACTATGGCTACACCTTC. The chain combines TRBV12-5 with TRBJ1-2; perhaps TRBD1 as D (5 bases). The CDR3 covers 14 residues. CDR1 and CDR2 from the germline V gene are LGHNT and FRNRAP. The V end was cut by 6 bases, the J end by 2 bases, with 13 bases between.

The chain couples TRBV5-1 to TRBJ1-5; TRBD1 aligns across 7 bases. V lost 2 bases and J lost 5; bases outside the gene matches: 7. CDR3 length equals 15 residues. Germline V gene lookup returns CDR1 SGHRS and CDR2 YFSETQ. CDR3 coding DNA: TGCGCCAGCAGCTTTGGGACAGCTCCTTATCAGCCCCAGCATTTT. Its translation: CASSFGTAPYQPQHF.

There are many counts of this clonotype. The chain couples TRBV12-3 or TRBV12-4 to TRBJ1-6, with 7 bases lining up with TRBD1. The CDR3 sequence is 14 residues long. With V trimmed by 2 bases and J by 10 bases, 5 bases remained unmatched. CDR3 protein: CASSLSTGVSPLHF. For the CDR3, the DNA is TGTGCCAGCAGTTTAAGCACAGGGGTGTCACCCCTCCACTTT.

In this sample, this clonotype turned up many times. CDR3 protein: CATSRDRGPSGNTIYF. The CDR3 nucleotides read TGTGCCACCAGCAGAGACCGGGGACCCTCTGGAAACACCATATATTTT. The chain joins TRBV15 to TRBJ1-3, with D possibly TRBD1 on 5 matching bases. Germline V lookup: CDR1 LNHNV, CDR2 YYDKDF (reference sequence). CDR3 length: 16 residues. Trimming left V 0 bases short and J 0 bases short, with 9 bases between.

This chain joins TRBV27 and TRBJ2-5, with 8 bases matching TRBD2. Germline loops: CDR1 MNHEY, CDR2 SMNVEV (reference sequence). The CDR3 contains 16 residues. V trimming: 3 bases; J trimming: 1 base; junction bases outside the gene matches: 7. The CDR3 protein is CASSLNSGDTQETQYF. The CDR3 DNA sequence: TGTGCCAGCAGTTTGAATAGCGGGGATACCCAAGAGACCCAGTACTTC.

In the case of this clonotype: It is likely a read error, because the conserved phenylalanine at the end of the CDR3 is missing. The limits of the CDR3 on the DNA are not certain, so only TCRdb's listed CDR3 is given. The CDR3 reads CASSLEQGRLTEACL. The chain is built from TRBV7-3 and TRBJ1-1; TRBD1 is the table's D call and was not checked against the DNA. Counting both end residues, the CDR3 totals 15 amino acids. Germline loops: CDR1 SGHTA, CDR2 FQGTGA.

This clonotype was counted a few times. This chain connects TRBV10-3 to TRBJ1-2, with TRBD1 matching over 11 bases. CDR1 ENHRY and CDR2 SYGVKD come from the germline V gene. V dropped 7 bases and J dropped 1; count of bases not matched to a gene: 26. The CDR3 runs 22 residues. CDR3 in DNA: TGTGCCATCAAGCCCGGGACAGGGGGATTTGGATTGGCCGATCGTATTAACTATGGCTACACCTTC. Its translation is CAIKPGTGGFGLADRINYGYTF.

This clonotype was detected many times. The rearrangement joins TRBV20-1 to TRBJ1-1, with 8 bases that match TRBD1. The germline CDR1 and CDR2 sequences are DFQATT and SNEGSKA (reference sequence). With 4 bases clipped from V and 3 bases from J, the junction kept 7 bases outside the gene matches. The CDR3 has 14 residues. CDR3 DNA sequence: TGCAGTGCTACACGACAGGGGTGGGACACTGAAGCTTTCTTT. It codes for CSATRQGWDTEAFF.

The chain uses TRBV6-1 and TRBJ1-2; D may be TRBD1 (6 bases). V lost 5 bases to trimming and J lost 7 bases, with 14 bases between them. Germline-derived CDR1 and CDR2 are MNHNS and SASEGT. This CDR3 is built from 13 residues. The CDR3 nucleotides read TGTGCCAGCAGTCCTACAGGGTTGAGTGGCTACACCTTC. Its translation is CASSPTGLSGYTF.

There are many counts of this clonotype. The chain combines TRBV19 with TRBJ1-5; 7 nucleotides match TRBD1. CDR1 is LNHDA and CDR2 is SQIVND in the germline V gene (reference sequence). The CDR3 consists of 17 residues. Trimming took 4 bases from V and 5 from J; bases not matched to a gene: 14. The DNA for the CDR3 is TGTGCCAGTAGTAGATTAGGTAGGCAGGGGGTAGATCAGCCCCAGCATTTT. Translating it yields CASSRLGRQGVDQPQHF.

This clonotype was counted a few times. The rearrangement links TRBV30 to TRBJ1-3; a weak D match, TRBD1 (5 bases). Trimming cost V 4 bases and J 0 bases, with 25 bases left between them. Germline loops: CDR1 GTSNPN, CDR2 SVGIG (reference sequence). The CDR3 consists of 19 residues. The CDR3 reads CAWTLRRAASIGSGNTIYF. Here the CDR3 DNA reads TGTGCCTGGACTTTACGCAGGGCCGCTAGTATAGGCTCTGGAAACACCATATATTTT.

This clonotype showed up many times. V and J are TRBV18 and TRBJ2-5; TRBD2 matches at 8 bases. V lost 2 bases and J lost 3; bases outside the gene matches: 11. Germline CDR1 is KGHSH and CDR2 is LQKENI. This CDR3 has 17 amino acids. The CDR3 is CASSPDIAGRKKETQYF. The CDR3 coding sequence is TGTGCCAGCTCACCAGACATAGCGGGGCGAAAAAAAGAGACCCAGTACTTC.

The rearrangement links TRBV5-1 to TRBJ1-2; D is unclear. This CDR3 has 16 amino acids. V gave up 0 bases and J gave up 4 bases, with 16 bases separating them. Germline V gives CDR1 SGHRS, CDR2 YFSETQ. Here the CDR3 reads CASSLVDGSRLYGYTF. CDR3 coding DNA: TGCGCCAGCAGCTTGGTCGACGGCTCCCGACTCTATGGCTACACCTTC.